This T cell receptor beta chain is drawn from a study of T cells expressing NK-cell markers. Overall study: Each TCR beta repertoire originated in sorted T cells that were CD3+CD56+NKG2C+, CD3+CD56+NKG2C- or CD3+CD56-NKG2C+. Within the sequenced cohort of eight donors, seven exhibited HCMV seropositivity and one was seronegative.

With UMIs, 5'RACE template switching was used to make TCR beta cDNA. TCRdb reanalyzed the 5' RACE reads and collapses them to one entry per CDR3 protein, without DNA. The listing contains about half a million distinct CDR3 sequences. Study-level points and caveats: Where several donors were concerned, these clonotypes also led the CD3+CD56-NKG2C+ fraction.

On this clonotype itself: Its antigen remains unknown.

The sequence came from a woman aged 50 to 60 in good health. The sample consisted of blood T cells: a sorted CD56 or NKG2C T cell subset, CD4+ or CD8+ T cells, or bulk PBMC T cells (not recorded which).

This CDR3 is CASSPRQGKTTYRELFF. This rearrangement joins TRBV4-1 to TRBJ2-2; the TCRdb call, TRBD1, lacks DNA for checking. Germline CDR1 and CDR2: MGHRA and YSYEKL. This CDR3 has 17 amino acids.